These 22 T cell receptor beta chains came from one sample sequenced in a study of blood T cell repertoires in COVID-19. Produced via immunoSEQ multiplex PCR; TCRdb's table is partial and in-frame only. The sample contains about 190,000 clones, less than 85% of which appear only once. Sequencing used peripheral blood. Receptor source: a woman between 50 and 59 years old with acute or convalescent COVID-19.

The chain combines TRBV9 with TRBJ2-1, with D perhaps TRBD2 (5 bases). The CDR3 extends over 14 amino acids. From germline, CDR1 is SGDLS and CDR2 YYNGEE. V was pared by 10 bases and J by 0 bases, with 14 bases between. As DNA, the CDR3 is TGTGCCCCCGGGGAGCTAAGCTCCTACAATGAGCAGTTCTTC. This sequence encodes CAPGELSSYNEQFF.

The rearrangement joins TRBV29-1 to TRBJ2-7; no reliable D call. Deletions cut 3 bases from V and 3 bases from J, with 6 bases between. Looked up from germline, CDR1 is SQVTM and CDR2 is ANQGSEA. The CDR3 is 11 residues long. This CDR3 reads CSVEHSYEQYF. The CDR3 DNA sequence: TGCAGCGTTGAGCACAGCTACGAGCAGTACTTC.

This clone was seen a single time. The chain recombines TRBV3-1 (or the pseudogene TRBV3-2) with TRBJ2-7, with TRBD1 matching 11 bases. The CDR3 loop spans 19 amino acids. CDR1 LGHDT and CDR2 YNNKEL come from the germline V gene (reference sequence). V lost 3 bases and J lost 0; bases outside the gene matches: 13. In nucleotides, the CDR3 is TGTGCCAGCAGCCATTTCGGACAGGGGGCTAGTAACCGCTCCTACGAGCAGTACTTC. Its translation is CASSHFGQGASNRSYEQYF.

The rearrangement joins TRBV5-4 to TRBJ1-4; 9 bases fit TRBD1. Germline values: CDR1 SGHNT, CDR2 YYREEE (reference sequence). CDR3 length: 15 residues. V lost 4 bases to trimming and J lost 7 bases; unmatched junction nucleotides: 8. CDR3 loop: CASSQQGAQSEKLFF. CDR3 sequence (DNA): TGTGCCAGCAGCCAACAGGGGGCGCAGTCTGAAAAACTGTTTTTT. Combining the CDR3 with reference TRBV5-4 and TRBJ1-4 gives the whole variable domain ETGVTQSPTHLIKTRGQQVTLRCSSQSGHNTVSWYQQALGQGPQFIFQYYREEENGRGNFPPRFSGLQFPNYSSELNVNALELDDSALYLCASSQQGAQSEKLFFGSGTQLSVL.

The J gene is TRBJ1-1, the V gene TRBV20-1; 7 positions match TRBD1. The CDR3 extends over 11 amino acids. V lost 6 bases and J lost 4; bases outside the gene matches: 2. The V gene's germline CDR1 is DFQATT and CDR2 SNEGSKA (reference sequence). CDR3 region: CSARTGTEAFF. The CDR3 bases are TGCAGTGCGAGGACAGGCACTGAAGCTTTCTTT.

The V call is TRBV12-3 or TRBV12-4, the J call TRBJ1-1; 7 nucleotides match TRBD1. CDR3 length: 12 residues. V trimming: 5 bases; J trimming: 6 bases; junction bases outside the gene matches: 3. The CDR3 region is CASSHQGAEAFF. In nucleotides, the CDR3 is TGTGCCAGCAGTCATCAGGGGGCTGAAGCTTTCTTT.

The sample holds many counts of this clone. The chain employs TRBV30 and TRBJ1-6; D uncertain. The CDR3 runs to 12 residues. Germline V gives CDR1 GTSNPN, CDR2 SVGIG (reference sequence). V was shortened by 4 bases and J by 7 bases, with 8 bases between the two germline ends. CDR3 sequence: CAWNYKNSPLHF. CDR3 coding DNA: TGTGCCTGGAACTACAAGAATTCACCCCTCCACTTT.

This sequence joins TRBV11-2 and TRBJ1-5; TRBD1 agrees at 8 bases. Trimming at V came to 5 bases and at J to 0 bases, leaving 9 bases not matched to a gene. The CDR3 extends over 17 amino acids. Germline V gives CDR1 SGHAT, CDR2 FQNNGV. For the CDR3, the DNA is TGTGCCAGCAGCCCCGGATACAGGGGGGATAGCAATCAGCCCCAGCATTTT. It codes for CASSPGYRGDSNQPQHF.

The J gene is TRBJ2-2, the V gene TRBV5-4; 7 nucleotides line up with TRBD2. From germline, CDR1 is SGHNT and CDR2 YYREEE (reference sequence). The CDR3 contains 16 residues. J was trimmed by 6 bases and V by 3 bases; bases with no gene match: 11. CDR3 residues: CASSSQRELRAGELFF. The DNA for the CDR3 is TGTGCCAGCAGCTCCCAGCGGGAATTGAGGGCCGGGGAGCTGTTTTTT.

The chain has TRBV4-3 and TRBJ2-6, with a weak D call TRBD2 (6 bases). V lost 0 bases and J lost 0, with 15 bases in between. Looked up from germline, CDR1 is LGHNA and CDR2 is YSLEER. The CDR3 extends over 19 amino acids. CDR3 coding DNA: TGCGCCAGCAGCCAAGAACCGGGGGACGTCATCTCTGGGGCCAACGTCCTGACTTTC. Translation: CASSQEPGDVISGANVLTF.

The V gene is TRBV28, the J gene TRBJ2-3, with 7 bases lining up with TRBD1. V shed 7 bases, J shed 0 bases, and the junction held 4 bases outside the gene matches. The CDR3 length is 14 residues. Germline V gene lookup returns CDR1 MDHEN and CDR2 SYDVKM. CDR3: CASTRQGSTDTQYF. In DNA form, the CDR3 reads TGTGCCAGCACCAGACAGGGTAGCACAGATACGCAGTATTTT.

CDR3 sequence: CASSFGQNTEAFF. DNA for the CDR3: TGTGCCAGCTCTTTTGGGCAGAACACTGAAGCTTTCTTT. V is TRBV6-1 and J is TRBJ1-1; D is uncertain. Germline CDR1 reads MNHNS; CDR2 reads SASEGT. V shed 8 bases and J shed 1 base, with 11 bases lying between them. CDR3 size: 13 residues.

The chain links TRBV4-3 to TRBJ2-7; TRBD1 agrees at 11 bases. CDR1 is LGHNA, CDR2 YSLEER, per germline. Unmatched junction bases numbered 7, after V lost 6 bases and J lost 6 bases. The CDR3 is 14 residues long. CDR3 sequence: CASSSRDRGSEQYF. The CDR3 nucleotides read TGCGCCAGCAGTTCACGGGACAGGGGGAGCGAGCAGTACTTC.

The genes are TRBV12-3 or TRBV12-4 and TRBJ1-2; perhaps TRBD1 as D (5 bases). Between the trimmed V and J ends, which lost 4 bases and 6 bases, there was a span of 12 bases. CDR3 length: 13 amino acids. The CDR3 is CASSSGGVHGYTF. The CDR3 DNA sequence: TGTGCCAGCAGTTCCGGGGGGGTCCATGGCTACACCTTC.

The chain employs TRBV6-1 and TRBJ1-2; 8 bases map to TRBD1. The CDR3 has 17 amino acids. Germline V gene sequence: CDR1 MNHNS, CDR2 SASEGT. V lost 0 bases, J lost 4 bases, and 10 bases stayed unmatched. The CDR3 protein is CASSEAIRTGGIYGYTF. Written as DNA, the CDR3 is TGTGCCAGCAGTGAAGCGATTCGTACAGGGGGTATCTATGGCTACACCTTC.

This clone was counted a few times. CDR3 coding DNA: TGCGCCAGCAGCCAAGTTCAGGGGGCGGGTCACGAGCAGTACTTC. Translation: CASSQVQGAGHEQYF. The V gene is TRBV4-3, the J gene TRBJ2-7; 8 bases fit TRBD1. The CDR3 spans 15 residues. V was pared by 1 base and J by 5 bases, with 7 bases of the junction left unmatched. Per the germline V gene, CDR1 is LGHNA and CDR2 is YSLEER.

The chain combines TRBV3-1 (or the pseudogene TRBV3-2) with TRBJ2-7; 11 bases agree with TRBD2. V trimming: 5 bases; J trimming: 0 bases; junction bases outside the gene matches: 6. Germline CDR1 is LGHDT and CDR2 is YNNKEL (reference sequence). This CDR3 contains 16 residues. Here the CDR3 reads CASSKLAGVTSYEQYF. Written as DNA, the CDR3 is TGTGCCAGCAGCAAACTAGCGGGAGTTACCTCCTACGAGCAGTACTTC.

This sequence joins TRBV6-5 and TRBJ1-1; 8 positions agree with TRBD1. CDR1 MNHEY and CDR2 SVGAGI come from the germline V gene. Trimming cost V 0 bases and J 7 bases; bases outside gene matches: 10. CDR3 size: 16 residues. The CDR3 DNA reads TGTGCCAGCAGTTACTCGACGGCAGGGGGCGCAGGTGAAGCTTTCTTT. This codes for CASSYSTAGGAGEAFF.

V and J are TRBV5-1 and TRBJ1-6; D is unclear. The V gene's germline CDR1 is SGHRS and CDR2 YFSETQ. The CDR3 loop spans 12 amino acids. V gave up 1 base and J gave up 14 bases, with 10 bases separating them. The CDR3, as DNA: TGCGCCAGCAGCTTGCCCGGGGATTCCCTCCACTTT. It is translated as CASSLPGDSLHF.

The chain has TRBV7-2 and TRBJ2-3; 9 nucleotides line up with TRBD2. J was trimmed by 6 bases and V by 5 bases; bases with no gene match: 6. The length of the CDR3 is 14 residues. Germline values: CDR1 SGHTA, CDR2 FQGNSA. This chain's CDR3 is CASSPIAGADTQYF. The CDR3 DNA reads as TGTGCCAGCAGCCCGATAGCGGGGGCGGATACGCAGTATTTT.

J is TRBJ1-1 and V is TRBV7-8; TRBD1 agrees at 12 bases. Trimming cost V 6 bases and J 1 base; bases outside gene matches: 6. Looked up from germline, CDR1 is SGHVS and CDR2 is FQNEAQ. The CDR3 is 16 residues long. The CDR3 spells CASSRDRGRENTEAFF. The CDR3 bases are TGTGCCAGCAGTCGGGACAGGGGGCGAGAGAACACTGAAGCTTTCTTT.

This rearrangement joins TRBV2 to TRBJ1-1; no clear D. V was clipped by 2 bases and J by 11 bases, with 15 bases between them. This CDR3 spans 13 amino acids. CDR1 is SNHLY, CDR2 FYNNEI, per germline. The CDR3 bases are TGTGCCAGCAGTGAAATAATTGATCCCAGGGCTTTCTTT. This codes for CASSEIIDPRAFF.